The 26 T cell receptor beta chains reported below all come from one sample, sequenced in a study of Ad26.COV2.S vaccination and SARS-CoV-2 variants. Only in-frame clones appear in the TCRdb table, and some are missing; sequencing was by immunoSEQ multiplex PCR. The sample lists about 390,000 clones, around nine tenths seen once, with about 3.6% in the top ten. Treatment of the sample: some 20 received Ad26.COV2.S at low or high dose, single or two shots; 5 received placebo; per-sample allocation not given. Day 63 following the first vaccine or placebo injection was when the samples were taken. Sequencing was performed on peripheral blood, taken in a trial of Ad26.COV2.S vaccine versus placebo. These receptors were taken from a person between 18 and 65 years old who received the Ad26.COV2.S COVID-19 vaccine or a placebo.

This chain joins TRBV19 and TRBJ2-1; D not resolved. V dropped 5 bases and J dropped 2 bases, with 19 bases sitting between them. Germline V gene sequence: CDR1 LNHDA, CDR2 SQIVND (reference sequence). The CDR3 is 17 amino acids. As DNA, the CDR3 is TGTGCCAGTAGTTTGGGTCTTTTAGGAAGCGCCTACAATGAGCAGTTCTTC. It is translated as CASSLGLLGSAYNEQFF. Full variable domain (rest looked up from reference TRBV19 and TRBJ2-1): DGGITQSPKYLFRKEGQNVTLSCEQNLNHDAMYWYRQDPGQGLRLIYYSQIVNDFQKGDIAEGYSVSREKKESFPLTVTSAQKNPTAFYLCASSLGLLGSAYNEQFFGPGTRLTVL.

The chain links TRBV11-2 to TRBJ1-2; D not certain. V lost 0 bases and J lost 1, with 3 bases in between. Looked up from germline, CDR1 is SGHAT and CDR2 is FQNNGV. The CDR3 runs 13 residues. CDR3 nucleotides: TGTGCCAGCAGCTTAGACGTTAACTATGGCTACACCTTC. Its protein product is CASSLDVNYGYTF.

This sequence joins TRBV10-3 and TRBJ1-2, with a tentative D call TRBD1 (5 bases). This CDR3 contains 16 residues. Trimming stripped 2 bases from V and 10 bases from J, with 23 bases between. The germline V gene encodes CDR1 ENHRY and CDR2 SYGVKD. The CDR3 DNA reads as TGTGCCATCAGTGAGCCGGCCAATTTTACAGGCACTGACTACACCTTC. It yields the protein CAISEPANFTGTDYTF.

The CDR3 DNA reads TGTGCTAGTGGTCTAGGGTTTTCAGATACGCAGTATTTT. This codes for CASGLGFSDTQYF. The chain couples TRBV12-5 to TRBJ2-3; D not certain. This CDR3 is 13 amino acids long. Germline CDR1 reads LGHNT; CDR2 reads FRNRAP. V lost 5 bases and J lost 4, with 10 bases in between.

This clone was found a few times. This rearrangement joins TRBV20-1 to TRBJ1-1, with D uncertain. Looked up from germline, CDR1 is DFQATT and CDR2 is SNEGSKA (reference sequence). V was clipped by 7 bases and J by 11 bases, with 14 bases between them. CDR3 length: 10 amino acids. The CDR3, as DNA: TGCAGTGTAAAGGGTCTTAGGGCTTTCTTT. Translating it yields CSVKGLRAFF.

This clone was seen a single time. The genes are TRBV5-4 and TRBJ2-1; possible D gene TRBD2, 5 bases. V was shortened by 4 bases and J by 6 bases, with 20 bases between the two germline ends. CDR1 SGHNT and CDR2 YYREEE come from the germline V gene (reference sequence). The CDR3 extends over 16 amino acids. DNA of the CDR3: TGTGCCAGCAGCCCGTTCGGTAGGGCGGGTATCAATGAGCAGTTCTTC. Translation: CASSPFGRAGINEQFF.

This clone occurred once. The chain has TRBV10-3 and TRBJ2-7, with D perhaps matching TRBD2 (5 bases). Germline V gene data show CDR1 as ENHRY and CDR2 as SYGVKD. The CDR3 runs to 11 residues. The V and J ends lost 4 bases and 7 bases respectively, with 8 bases between them. As DNA, the CDR3 is TGTGCCATCAGTGCCTCGGGGGAGCAGTACTTC. Its protein product is CAISASGEQYF.

J is TRBJ1-1 and V is TRBV29-1; D uncertain. CDR1 SQVTM and CDR2 ANQGSEA come from the germline V gene. V was clipped by 3 bases and J by 3 bases, with 11 bases between them. CDR3 size: 13 residues. For the CDR3, the DNA is TGCAGCGTTGACACCGGGAGGGACACTGAAGCTTTCTTT. Translation: CSVDTGRDTEAFF.

This clone was seen only a few times. The chain joins TRBV4-3 to TRBJ1-2; tentatively, D is TRBD1 (5 bases). The CDR3 runs to 14 residues. Germline V CDR1 and CDR2: LGHNA, YSLEER. V lost 0 bases and J lost 2, with 7 bases in between. The CDR3 is CASSQDGGNYGYTF. The DNA for the CDR3 is TGCGCCAGCAGCCAAGATGGGGGAAACTATGGCTACACCTTC.

This clone was seen a single time. The chain uses TRBV6-5 and TRBJ2-5, with D uncertain. The CDR3 runs to 15 residues. Germline values: CDR1 MNHEY, CDR2 SVGAGI. With 0 bases removed from V and 2 bases from J, the gap between germline ends came to 10 bases. CDR3 in amino acids: CASSYSVHPQETQYF. The CDR3 coding sequence is TGTGCCAGCAGTTACTCAGTCCACCCACAAGAGACCCAGTACTTC.

The gene calls are TRBV7-8 and TRBJ1-4, with a weak D call TRBD1 (5 bases). This CDR3 has 15 amino acids. From germline, CDR1 is SGHVS and CDR2 FQNEAQ. Trimming shortened V by 1 base and J by 8 bases, and 14 bases separated the two germline ends. This chain's CDR3 is CASSLDRTNGEKLFF. The CDR3 DNA sequence: TGTGCCAGCAGCTTAGATCGGACAAACGGCGAAAAACTGTTTTTT.

The chain recombines TRBV18 with TRBJ2-7; 8 bases fit TRBD1. This CDR3 has 14 residues. Unmatched junction bases numbered 4, after V lost 3 bases and J lost 3 bases. Germline V gives CDR1 KGHSH, CDR2 LQKENI. The CDR3 nucleotides are TGTGCCAGCTCACCCCCGACAGGGGACTACGAGCAGTACTTC. It translates to CASSPPTGDYEQYF. The full variable domain, completed using reference TRBV18 and TRBJ2-7, is NAGVMQNPRHLVRRRGQEARLRCSPMKGHSHVYWYRQLPEEGLKFMVYLQKENIIDESGMPKERFSAEFPKEGPSILRIQQVVRGDSAAYFCASSPPTGDYEQYFGPGTRLTVT.

The V call is TRBV7-9, the J call TRBJ2-7; D is unclear. V was trimmed by 7 bases and J by 7 bases, leaving 14 bases between them. Germline CDR1 SEHNR, CDR2 FQNEAQ (reference sequence). The CDR3 length is 12 residues. CDR3 residues: CASTRNLGEQYF. DNA for the CDR3: TGTGCCAGCACCCGGAACCTGGGGGAGCAGTACTTC.

CDR3 residues: CASSYHSSTEAFF. DNA for the CDR3: TGTGCCAGCAGTTACCACTCCAGCACTGAAGCTTTCTTT. The genes are TRBV6-2 or TRBV6-3 and TRBJ1-1, with unresolved D. V lost 2 bases and J 4 bases, leaving 8 bases between the germline ends. CDR1 MNHEY and CDR2 SVGEGT come from the germline V gene. The CDR3 contains 13 residues.

The chain joins TRBV18 to TRBJ1-1; no reliable D call. V lost 1 base and J lost 0, with 3 bases in between. Germline V lookup: CDR1 KGHSH, CDR2 LQKENI. This CDR3 is built from 13 residues. In nucleotides, the CDR3 is TGTGCCAGCTCACCACAATTGAACACTGAAGCTTTCTTT. Residues: CASSPQLNTEAFF.

The rearrangement uses TRBV7-9 and TRBJ2-3, with TRBD2 as a possible D gene (6 bases). The V end lost 10 bases, the J end lost 3 bases, and 14 bases lay between the germline ends. Germline-derived CDR1 and CDR2 are SEHNR and FQNEAQ (reference sequence). This CDR3 spans 13 amino acids. Here the CDR3 reads CANQRGGTDTQYF. DNA for the CDR3: TGTGCCAACCAGCGTGGGGGGACAGATACGCAGTATTTT.

The chain combines TRBV18 with TRBJ2-7; TRBD2 aligns across 9 bases. The length of the CDR3 is 15 residues. After removal of 1 base from V and 5 bases from J, the junction contained 6 bases not matched to a gene. Germline V gene lookup returns CDR1 KGHSH and CDR2 LQKENI. As DNA, the CDR3 is TGTGCCAGCTCACCACTCGGCGGGGGGGTAAACGAGCAGTACTTC. Translated: CASSPLGGGVNEQYF.

The chain is built from TRBV19 and TRBJ1-1, with unresolved D. Germline CDR1 and CDR2: LNHDA and SQIVND (reference sequence). Trimming stripped 3 bases from V and 1 base from J, with 9 bases between. The CDR3 covers 14 residues. The CDR3 is CASSISQQNTEAFF. As DNA, the CDR3 is TGTGCCAGTAGTATCTCCCAACAGAACACTGAAGCTTTCTTT. Full variable domain (rest looked up from reference TRBV19 and TRBJ1-1): DGGITQSPKYLFRKEGQNVTLSCEQNLNHDAMYWYRQDPGQGLRLIYYSQIVNDFQKGDIAEGYSVSREKKESFPLTVTSAQKNPTAFYLCASSISQQNTEAFFGQGTRLTVV.

The chain uses TRBV10-3 and TRBJ1-4, with 10 bases lining up with TRBD1. With V trimmed by 0 bases and J by 3 bases, 10 bases remained unmatched. The germline gives CDR1 ENHRY, CDR2 SYGVKD. This CDR3 has 19 amino acids. Here the CDR3 reads CAISESPGQGFKANEKLFF. CDR3 in DNA: TGTGCCATCAGTGAGTCCCCGGGACAGGGGTTTAAGGCTAATGAAAAACTGTTTTTT.

This sequence joins TRBV19 and TRBJ1-1; maybe TRBD1 (6 bases). From germline, CDR1 is LNHDA and CDR2 SQIVND (reference sequence). This CDR3 is built from 15 residues. V dropped 6 bases and J dropped 3 bases, with 17 bases sitting between them. CDR3 protein: CASSPLAGADTEAFF. The CDR3 DNA reads as TGTGCCAGTAGCCCCCTGGCAGGGGCGGACACTGAAGCTTTCTTT.

This clone was detected only a few times. J is TRBJ1-5 and V is TRBV4-1, with D unclear. The V and J ends lost 1 base and 6 bases respectively, with 7 bases between them. There are 13 residues in the CDR3. CDR1 is MGHRA, CDR2 YSYEKL, per germline. The CDR3 region has the DNA TGCGCCAGCAGCCAAGCAAGGGCTCAGCCCCAGCATTTT. It is translated as CASSQARAQPQHF.

CDR3 residues: CASSQGTSGGIQNIQYF. The CDR3 coding sequence is TGCGCCAGCAGCCAAGGGACTAGCGGGGGGATTCAAAACATTCAGTACTTC. V and J are TRBV4-3 and TRBJ2-4; TRBD2 matches at 14 bases. Germline-derived CDR1 and CDR2 are LGHNA and YSLEER. V shed 1 base, J shed 5 bases, and the junction held 4 bases outside the gene matches. The CDR3 extends over 17 amino acids.

Many counts were recorded for this clone. The J gene is TRBJ2-2, the V gene TRBV4-1; no clear D gene. The germline gives CDR1 MGHRA, CDR2 YSYEKL. V gave up 5 bases and J gave up 2 bases, with 15 bases separating them. This CDR3 has 16 amino acids. The CDR3 coding sequence is TGCGCCAGCAGCTTCTCCGAGTGGCATAACACCGGGGAGCTGTTTTTT. It codes for CASSFSEWHNTGELFF.

This clone was seen only once. CDR3 region: CASSSILTGNYGYTF. Written as DNA, the CDR3 is TGTGCCAGCAGCTCCATCCTAACAGGAAACTATGGCTACACCTTC. The chain carries TRBV7-9 and TRBJ1-2; possible D gene TRBD1, 5 bases. The CDR3 has 15 amino acids. Trimming pared 4 bases from V and 2 bases from J, leaving 14 bases between. From germline, CDR1 is SEHNR and CDR2 FQNEAQ (reference sequence).

This clone was found once. The V call is TRBV3-1 (or the pseudogene TRBV3-2), the J call TRBJ1-2, with no clear D. CDR1 and CDR2 (germline): LGHDT, YNNKEL (reference sequence). There are 13 residues in the CDR3. V was trimmed by 6 bases and J by 8 bases, leaving 16 bases between them. This chain's CDR3 is CASSLYSDDGYTF. The CDR3 region has the DNA TGTGCCAGCAGTCTCTACTCGGATGACGGCTACACCTTC.

The V call is TRBV6-5, the J call TRBJ1-5; 9 bases map to TRBD1. In germline, CDR1 is MNHEY, CDR2 SVGAGI. CDR3 size: 15 residues. J lost 6 bases, V lost 6 bases, and 9 bases had no gene match. CDR3 protein: CASRRDRERSQPQHF. Here the CDR3 DNA reads TGTGCCAGCAGACGGGACAGGGAGCGGAGTCAGCCCCAGCATTTT.